Below, one T cell receptor beta chain is given with its context. A junction boundary mismatches the germline segment, possibly from a read error. The CDR3 contains 13 residues. CDR1 is SSHAT, CDR2 FNYEAQ, per germline (reference sequence). The data were obtained in a study of blood T cell repertoires in COVID-19. Overall study context: Some COVID-19 samples were acute and others convalescent; all came from the United States, Italy and Spain. Sources were T cells, B-cell-depleted T cells, or PBMCs; the material itself was cDNA or gDNA.

Original methodology: Amplification from reference gene primers served as the basis for estimated nucleated cell counts. Some clones are missing from TCRdb's copy, which holds only in-frame ones; the method was immunoSEQ multiplex PCR. D and trimming come from the DNA, and the V and J calls and clone size come from that table. The sample contains about 87,000 clones, roughly 84% of which appear only once. Seattle's enrolled individuals joined amid active infection and were then monitored longitudinally. The clonotype originates from a woman aged 80 or over with COVID-19, enrolled during active disease. Sequencing was done on a sample of peripheral blood. The V call is TRBV7-7, the J call TRBJ2-3; D perhaps matches TRBD1 (6 bases). The CDR3 sequence is CASSPRDTARQYF. DNA for the CDR3: TGTGCTAGCAGCCCCCGGGACACCGCACGGCAGTATTTT.